Each of the 20 T cell receptor beta chains below was sequenced from the same sample in a study of blood T cell repertoires in COVID-19. Generated by immunoSEQ multiplex PCR, the TCRdb table keeps only in-frame clones and is missing some. Here the sample spans about 180,000 clones, about 86% being singletons. The source material was peripheral blood. Receptors were obtained from a woman aged 25 to 45 with active or convalescent COVID-19.

This chain joins TRBV19 and TRBJ1-6, with TRBD1 matching 7 bases. Trimming removed 6 bases from V and 5 bases from J; junction bases left unmatched: 7. The germline CDR1 and CDR2 sequences are LNHDA and SQIVND (reference sequence). This CDR3 comprises 15 residues. This CDR3 is CASSRRDRDNSPLHF. CDR3 nucleotide sequence: TGTGCCAGTAGCCGACGGGACAGAGATAATTCACCCCTCCACTTT.

For this clone: The junction shows a germline mismatch at one end, possibly a read error. The same CDR3 also results from other DNA sequences found in this sample. V and J are TRBV18 and TRBJ2-5; TRBD1 matches 7 bases. This CDR3 region has 15 residues. Per germline, CDR1 KGHSH and CDR2 LQKENI. This CDR3 is CASSRGQADGETQYF. The CDR3 DNA sequence: TGTGCTAGCTCCCGCGGACAGGCCGACGGGGAGACCCAGTACTTC.

The J gene is TRBJ2-1, the V gene TRBV10-3, with 10 nucleotides matching TRBD2. The CDR3 is 17 amino acids. The J segment lost 7 bases and the V segment lost 5 bases, leaving 14 bases of the junction unmatched. Germline V gene lookup returns CDR1 ENHRY and CDR2 SYGVKD. CDR3 region: CAISRTLTEAGGNEQFF. The CDR3, as DNA: TGTGCCATCAGTCGCACCCTGACTGAAGCGGGGGGGAATGAGCAGTTCTTC.

This chain links TRBV4-1 with TRBJ1-1; D is unresolved. The CDR3 runs to 16 residues. V lost 4 bases and J lost 4, with 19 bases in between. The germline V gene encodes CDR1 MGHRA and CDR2 YSYEKL. The CDR3 reads CASSPHHDRGTTEAFF. The CDR3 coding sequence is TGCGCCAGCAGCCCCCACCACGACCGAGGCACCACTGAAGCTTTCTTT.

The CDR3 spells CASSQLTGQGTGPNYGYTF. DNA of the CDR3: TGTGCCAGCAGCCAATTGACGGGACAGGGGACCGGTCCAAACTATGGCTACACCTTC. The rearrangement links TRBV4-2 to TRBJ1-2; 10 bases are a match to TRBD1. The CDR3 length is 19 residues. The V and J ends lost 2 bases and 2 bases, in that order; junction bases with no gene match: 14. From germline, CDR1 is LGHNA and CDR2 YNFKEQ.

There are a few counts of this clone. This sequence joins TRBV19 and TRBJ2-7; 13 bases are a match to TRBD2. CDR3 size: 15 residues. The germline V gene encodes CDR1 LNHDA and CDR2 SQIVND (reference sequence). Losses at the gene ends were 3 bases for V and 3 bases for J; bases not matched to a gene: 2. The chain's CDR3 is CASSMGLAGYYEQYF. CDR3 DNA: TGTGCCAGTAGTATGGGACTAGCGGGGTACTACGAGCAGTACTTC. Full variable domain (outside the CDR3, taken from reference TRBV19 and TRBJ2-7): DGGITQSPKYLFRKEGQNVTLSCEQNLNHDAMYWYRQDPGQGLRLIYYSQIVNDFQKGDIAEGYSVSREKKESFPLTVTSAQKNPTAFYLCASSMGLAGYYEQYFGPGTRLTVT.

The rearrangement uses TRBV18 and TRBJ2-2; 9 bases match TRBD2. The CDR3 runs 18 residues. Trimming removed 3 bases from V and 2 bases from J; junction bases left unmatched: 10. CDR1 and CDR2 from the germline V gene are KGHSH and LQKENI. CDR3 loop: CASSPPGSGSLNTGELFF. CDR3 nucleotides: TGTGCCAGCTCACCCCCGGGTAGCGGGAGTCTAAACACCGGGGAGCTGTTTTTT. Combining the CDR3 with reference TRBV18 and TRBJ2-2 gives the whole variable domain NAGVMQNPRHLVRRRGQEARLRCSPMKGHSHVYWYRQLPEEGLKFMVYLQKENIIDESGMPKERFSAEFPKEGPSILRIQQVVRGDSAAYFCASSPPGSGSLNTGELFFGEGSRLTVL.

The chain combines TRBV5-4 with TRBJ1-6; 7 nucleotides match TRBD1. The CDR3 consists of 16 residues. Germline CDR1 SGHNT, CDR2 YYREEE (reference sequence). V dropped 3 bases and J dropped 8; count of bases not matched to a gene: 11. The CDR3 region is CASSSWPGGIDSPLHF. The CDR3, as DNA: TGTGCCAGCAGCTCATGGCCAGGGGGAATTGATTCACCCCTCCACTTT.

V and J are TRBV2 and TRBJ1-4; D remains unclear. V was shortened by 5 bases and J by 7 bases, with 14 bases between the two germline ends. CDR3 length equals 14 residues. Germline V gene sequence: CDR1 SNHLY, CDR2 FYNNEI. The CDR3 DNA is TGTGCCAGCAGTAAGGAGGGAAGTGCTGAAAAACTGTTTTTT. Its translation is CASSKEGSAEKLFF.

This rearrangement joins TRBV7-9 to TRBJ1-1; the D is unclear. The CDR3 totals 13 residues. The germline CDR1 and CDR2 sequences are SEHNR and FQNEAQ (reference sequence). Trimming cost V 6 bases and J 6 bases, with 14 bases left between them. The CDR3 spells CASSPFAGPEAFF. For the CDR3, the DNA is TGTGCCAGCAGTCCCTTCGCAGGTCCTGAAGCTTTCTTT.

The chain employs TRBV5-4 and TRBJ1-4; 8 nucleotides agree with TRBD1. J lost 3 bases, V lost 5 bases, and 6 bases had no gene match. The germline V gene encodes CDR1 SGHNT and CDR2 YYREEE (reference sequence). The CDR3 spans 15 residues. The CDR3 region has the DNA TGTGCCAGCAGAGCGCAGGGGGCTTCTAATGAAAAACTGTTTTTT. This encodes CASRAQGASNEKLFF.

This clone was picked up a small number of times. The rearrangement uses TRBV15 and TRBJ2-1; a weak D match, TRBD2 (6 bases). In germline, CDR1 is LNHNV, CDR2 YYDKDF (reference sequence). V shed 0 bases and J shed 7 bases, with 16 bases lying between them. This CDR3 region has 16 residues. In nucleotides, the CDR3 is TGTGCCACCAGCAGAGATTACCCGTTCAGCGGGAATGAGCAGTTCTTC. As protein: CATSRDYPFSGNEQFF. The whole variable domain, filled in from reference TRBV15 and TRBJ2-1, reads DAMVIQNPRYQVTQFGKPVTLSCSQTLNHNVMYWYQQKSSQAPKLLFHYYDKDFNNEADTPDNFQSRRPNTSFCFLDIRSPGLGDTAMYLCATSRDYPFSGNEQFFGPGTRLTVL.

The rearrangement joins TRBV27 to TRBJ1-5, with D unresolved. The CDR3 length is 14 residues. V lost 3 bases, J lost 0 bases, and 6 bases lay in between. From germline, CDR1 is MNHEY and CDR2 SMNVEV (reference sequence). This CDR3 reads CASSFPYSNQPQHF. CDR3 in DNA: TGTGCCAGCAGTTTCCCCTATAGCAATCAGCCCCAGCATTTT.

This clone showed up just once. The DNA of the CDR3 is TGCGCCAGCAGCTTGAGCGGGGACTACAATGAGCAGTTCTTC. The encoded protein is CASSLSGDYNEQFF. This rearrangement joins TRBV5-1 to TRBJ2-1; 7 bases are shared with TRBD2. The V and J ends lost 1 base and 3 bases, in that order; junction bases with no gene match: 1. Germline V gene data show CDR1 as SGHRS and CDR2 as YFSETQ. CDR3 size: 14 residues.

V and J are TRBV4-1 and TRBJ1-2; D is undetermined. Germline CDR1 reads MGHRA; CDR2 reads YSYEKL. The CDR3 contains 15 residues. V dropped 0 bases and J dropped 5 bases, with 13 bases sitting between them. CDR3 DNA: TGCGCCAGCAGCCAAGAGCTGACTACCCGGTATGGCTACACCTTC. Protein product: CASSQELTTRYGYTF.

The genes are TRBV6-4 and TRBJ1-4; D not resolved. CDR3 length: 15 residues. From germline, CDR1 is MRHNA and CDR2 SNTAGT. Trimming removed 2 bases at V and 0 bases at J, with 7 bases between. The CDR3 nucleotides are TGTGCCAGCAGTGACGGGCGTTCAACTAATGAAAAACTGTTTTTT. Protein: CASSDGRSTNEKLFF.

This clone has just one count. This chain connects TRBV5-1 to TRBJ2-7, with 11 bases that match TRBD1. J lost 2 bases, V lost 4 bases, and 2 bases had no gene match. The length of the CDR3 is 14 residues. Germline V lookup: CDR1 SGHRS, CDR2 YFSETQ. The CDR3 spells CASSAGQGAYEQYF. CDR3 nucleotides: TGCGCCAGCAGCGCGGGACAGGGGGCCTACGAGCAGTACTTC.

CDR3 DNA: TGTGCCAGCTCACCACCGGGGACAGCTGGTCACTATGGCTACACCTTC. It is translated as CASSPPGTAGHYGYTF. V is TRBV18 and J is TRBJ1-2, with TRBD1 matching over 7 bases. Germline trimming cut 0 bases from V and 3 bases from J; bases unmatched to any gene: 7. Per germline, CDR1 KGHSH and CDR2 LQKENI. This CDR3 has 16 residues. Together with reference TRBV18 and TRBJ1-2, the CDR3 gives the full variable domain: NAGVMQNPRHLVRRRGQEARLRCSPMKGHSHVYWYRQLPEEGLKFMVYLQKENIIDESGMPKERFSAEFPKEGPSILRIQQVVRGDSAAYFCASSPPGTAGHYGYTFGSGTRLTVV.

This clone has at least ten counts. As DNA, the CDR3 is TGTGCCAGCAGCGTACAGGGGTTTGCAGATACGCAGTATTTT. It yields the protein CASSVQGFADTQYF. V gene TRBV7-9 combines with J gene TRBJ2-3; 7 nucleotides match TRBD1. In germline, CDR1 is SEHNR, CDR2 FQNEAQ (reference sequence). The CDR3 covers 14 residues. V lost 5 bases to trimming and J lost 4 bases; unmatched junction nucleotides: 6.

V is TRBV19 and J is TRBJ1-1, with 9 nucleotides matching TRBD1. This CDR3 spans 15 amino acids. CDR1 is LNHDA and CDR2 is SQIVND in the germline V gene (reference sequence). V lost 8 bases and J lost 5; bases outside the gene matches: 12. CDR3 sequence: CASGHRDRVGTEAFF. CDR3 bases: TGTGCCAGTGGGCACCGGGACAGGGTGGGTACTGAAGCTTTCTTT.